This TCR beta chain was recovered during a study of T cells after yellow fever vaccination. 5'RACE template switching generated TCR cDNA, adding a universal primer site and UMIs. TCRdb fed the 5' RACE reads into MiXCR, producing one record per CDR3 protein. The profile shows about 340,000 distinct CDR3 sequences, approximately 3.9% of them singletons. Notes on the study in general: The appearance of a small share of clonotypes in both CD4 and CD8 compartments was observed. Abundant clonotypes from the bulk population could have been carried over as contaminants into FACS-sorted repertoires. The study re-detected most primary-vaccination clones after the booster (96% CD4, around 89% CD8).

CDR1 is SEHNR, CDR2 FQNEAQ, per germline (reference sequence). This CDR3 is 12 amino acids long. The V end lost 6 bases, the J end lost 3 bases, and 9 bases lay between the germline ends. A word on this clonotype: Its specificity is not known.

The receptor was derived from a man between 18 and 29 years old who received the YFV17D yellow fever vaccine. Sequences were derived from PBMCs, sampled 5 days after the yellow fever booster vaccination. This chain connects TRBV7-9 to TRBJ2-7; no reliable D call. DNA for the CDR3: TGTGCCAGCAGATTAAGGATCTACGAGCAGTACGTC. This translates into CASRLRIYEQYV.